The 17 T cell receptor beta chains given below trace back to one sample, sequenced in a study of long-term antiretroviral therapy in people with HIV. Version v3.0 of the immunoSEQ assay ran at survey level. Sequencing used immunoSEQ multiplex PCR; TCRdb keeps in-frame clones, though not all of them. The table lists about 25,000 clones, under 85% of them singletons, with 8.5% to 14% in the top ten. Sequencing used unsorted PBMCs, obtained 2.1 years after starting antiretroviral therapy. Source of these receptors: a man between 25 and 39 years old with HIV.

The chain recombines TRBV19 with TRBJ2-7; 9 positions agree with TRBD2. With 2 bases clipped from V and 1 base from J, the junction kept 6 bases outside the gene matches. This CDR3 is 16 amino acids long. Germline values: CDR1 LNHDA, CDR2 SQIVND (reference sequence). CDR3 DNA sequence: TGTGCCAGTAGTATAAGAGTAGCGGGGGCATCCTACGAGCAGTACTTC. Amino acids: CASSIRVAGASYEQYF.

J is TRBJ1-5 and V is TRBV2; 7 bases map to TRBD1. This CDR3 comprises 18 residues. The junction had 12 bases not matched to a gene; V was cut back by 4 bases and J by 0 bases. Germline V CDR1 and CDR2: SNHLY, FYNNEI. Here the CDR3 reads CASSVDRDPLYSNQPQHF. CDR3 nucleotides: TGTGCCAGCAGTGTTGACAGGGACCCCCTCTATAGCAATCAGCCCCAGCATTTT.

The chain links TRBV29-1 to TRBJ1-3; 9 bases agree with TRBD1. J gave up 1 base and V 2 bases, and 6 bases lay outside the gene matches. The germline CDR1 and CDR2 sequences are SQVTM and ANQGSEA. The CDR3 totals 16 residues. CDR3 loop: CSVEWTGVLSGNTIYF. Written as DNA, the CDR3 is TGCAGCGTTGAATGGACAGGGGTTCTTTCTGGAAACACCATATATTTT.

This sequence joins TRBV7-9 and TRBJ2-3, with no clear D. With 0 bases removed from V and 12 bases from J, the gap between germline ends came to 13 bases. Germline V gene lookup returns CDR1 SEHNR and CDR2 FQNEAQ (reference sequence). The CDR3 is 13 amino acids. The CDR3 loop reads CASSLAGSVSQYF. DNA for the CDR3: TGTGCCAGCAGCTTAGCCGGATCCGTCAGTCAGTATTTT.

The chain combines TRBV6-6 with TRBJ1-6; weak D call: TRBD1 (5 bases). This CDR3 has 13 residues. V lost 5 bases and J 4 bases, leaving 6 bases between the germline ends. CDR1 and CDR2 from the germline V gene are MNHNY and SVGAGI (reference sequence). This chain's CDR3 is CASSQGYNSPLHF. The CDR3 nucleotides are TGTGCCAGCAGTCAGGGATATAATTCACCCCTCCACTTT.

This chain joins TRBV5-8 and TRBJ1-1; no clear D. The CDR3 sequence is 12 residues long. V was shortened by 4 bases and J by 1 base, with 5 bases between the two germline ends. Germline lookup yields CDR1 SGHTS and CDR2 YDEGEE. The CDR3 sequence is CASSPGNTEAFF. CDR3 sequence (DNA): TGTGCCAGCAGCCCCGGGAACACTGAAGCTTTCTTT.

The CDR3 is CASSNHGLAGETQYF. CDR3 sequence (DNA): TGTGCCAGCAGTAATCATGGGCTAGCGGGAGAGACCCAGTACTTC. The chain couples TRBV6-6 to TRBJ2-5, with TRBD2 matching over 8 bases. In germline, CDR1 is MNHNY, CDR2 SVGAGI (reference sequence). This CDR3 is built from 15 residues. The V segment lost 5 bases and the J segment 4 bases; nucleotides outside the gene matches: 9.

The CDR3 loop is CASSPGSSGANVLTF. For the CDR3, the DNA is TGTGCCAGCAGCCCAGGAAGCTCTGGGGCCAACGTCCTGACTTTC. The rearrangement links TRBV11-3 to TRBJ2-6; D is unclear. V was clipped by 5 bases and J by 0 bases, with 8 bases between them. The CDR3 spans 15 residues. In germline, CDR1 is SGHNT, CDR2 YENEEA.

The rearrangement uses TRBV5-4 and TRBJ1-1, with D unclear. Looked up from germline, CDR1 is SGHNT and CDR2 is YYREEE (reference sequence). This CDR3 spans 15 amino acids. V was trimmed by 1 base and J by 2 bases, leaving 12 bases between them. The CDR3 protein is CASSLIPGGNTEAFF. The CDR3 DNA reads TGTGCCAGCAGCTTGATTCCGGGCGGAAACACTGAAGCTTTCTTT.

The chain couples TRBV7-9 to TRBJ2-5; D gene ambiguous. The CDR3 spans 18 residues. Trimming removed 8 bases from V and 0 bases from J, with 25 bases in between. CDR1 is SEHNR, CDR2 FQNEAQ, per germline (reference sequence). DNA for the CDR3: TGTGCCAGCCAGCTTTCGTCTGGGATGAGCAAGTACCAAGAGACCCAGTACTTC. Translation: CASQLSSGMSKYQETQYF.

This clone came up a few times. V gene TRBV29-1 combines with J gene TRBJ1-2; D is possibly TRBD1 (5 bases). CDR3 length equals 16 residues. The V gene's germline CDR1 is SQVTM and CDR2 ANQGSEA. V dropped 3 bases and J dropped 6 bases, with 23 bases sitting between them. The CDR3: CSVEEIEAVRGDGYTF. The DNA of the CDR3 is TGCAGCGTTGAGGAAATAGAGGCCGTTAGGGGTGATGGCTACACCTTC. Based on the CDR3 plus reference TRBV29-1 and TRBJ1-2, the full variable domain is SAVISQKPSRDICQRGTSLTIQCQVDSQVTMMFWYRQQPGQSLTLIATANQGSEATYESGFVIDKFPISRPNLTFSTLTVSNMSPEDSSIYLCSVEEIEAVRGDGYTFGSGTRLTVV.

The J gene is TRBJ2-1, the V gene TRBV6-5; TRBD1 agrees at 11 bases. The J segment lost 9 bases and the V segment lost 3 bases, leaving 10 bases of the junction unmatched. CDR3 length: 16 residues. Germline V gene lookup returns CDR1 MNHEY and CDR2 SVGAGI. The CDR3 DNA reads as TGTGCCAGCAGTTATCCTAGCGGACAGGGGGCTGGTGAGCAGTTCTTC. It codes for CASSYPSGQGAGEQFF.

CDR3 nucleotides: TGTGCCAGCAGACCCGGGACAGGGGGCTACGAGCAGTACTTC. Translation gives CASRPGTGGYEQYF. The chain links TRBV2 to TRBJ2-7, with 11 bases matching TRBD1. With V trimmed by 6 bases and J by 3 bases, 4 bases remained unmatched. The CDR3 totals 14 residues. Germline-derived CDR1 and CDR2 are SNHLY and FYNNEI.

The chain uses TRBV6-6 and TRBJ2-5, with 8 nucleotides matching TRBD1. V was clipped by 2 bases and J by 5 bases; unmatched bases: 7. The CDR3 loop spans 15 amino acids. The germline gives CDR1 MNHNY, CDR2 SVGAGI (reference sequence). The CDR3 reads CASSYVAGGAETQYF. Here the CDR3 DNA reads TGTGCCAGCAGTTACGTAGCAGGGGGCGCGGAGACCCAGTACTTC.

The chain recombines TRBV5-1 with TRBJ2-7; 9 bases line up with TRBD1. Per the germline V gene, CDR1 is SGHRS and CDR2 is YFSETQ. The length of the CDR3 is 17 residues. The V gene end was trimmed by 0 bases and the J gene end by 2 bases; junction bases not matched to a gene: 9. CDR3 loop: CASSLEPRDRAAYEQYF. CDR3 DNA: TGCGCCAGCAGCTTGGAACCCCGGGACAGGGCGGCCTACGAGCAGTACTTC.

Only one count was recorded for this clone. V gene TRBV30 combines with J gene TRBJ1-6; maybe TRBD1 (6 bases). The CDR3 covers 15 residues. The germline V and J ends were trimmed by 4 bases and 0 bases, with 10 bases remaining between them. Germline CDR1 reads GTSNPN; CDR2 reads SVGIG (reference sequence). The chain's CDR3 is CAWMQGSSYNSPLHF. DNA for the CDR3: TGTGCCTGGATGCAGGGGAGCTCCTATAATTCACCCCTCCACTTT.

CDR3 nucleotide sequence: TGTGCCAGCAGCGTACAGGGAACCCCCCAAGAGACCCAGTACTTC. This sequence encodes CASSVQGTPQETQYF. The chain carries TRBV9 and TRBJ2-5; maybe TRBD1 (5 bases). Germline loops: CDR1 SGDLS, CDR2 YYNGEE. The CDR3 runs to 15 residues. The V and J ends lost 1 base and 1 base respectively, with 11 bases between them.